This T cell receptor (beta chain) was documented in a study of T cell responses to AZD1222 COVID-19 vaccine. The V end was cut by 0 bases, the J end by 3 bases, with 11 bases between. CDR1 is MNHEY and CDR2 is SVGAGI in the germline V gene. The CDR3 is 16 residues long. Study-level findings and limits: Females outnumbered males among donors, who were mostly white British; clonal diversity was possibly underestimated. Repertoire samples came only from after the peak T cell response. Compared with day 0, the breadth and depth of the Spike-specific TCR repertoire rose significantly after two doses of AZD1222.

Second doses were pooled across both intervals (about 4 or about 12 weeks). With regard to this clone: What it binds is not known.

TCRdb keeps only in-frame clones here, not all; method: immunoSEQ multiplex PCR. In the table there are 110,000 to 150,000 clones, approximately 90% of which are singletons. V gene TRBV6-5 combines with J gene TRBJ2-2; TRBD2 might be the D (5 bases). This sample comprised peripheral blood, obtained 28 days after the second AZD1222 dose. The receptor's source is an adult who received the AZD1222 COVID-19 vaccine. CDR3 coding DNA: TGTGCCAGCAGTTACTCGTTGGTAGCGCACACCGGGGAGCTGTTTTTT. Translation: CASSYSLVAHTGELFF.